A single sample gave rise to the 6 T cell receptor beta chains below, sequenced in a study of cytomegalovirus exposure and HLA in healthy donors. The PCR contained 60 Vbeta and 13 Jbeta primers. Assay: immunoSEQ multiplex PCR; the TCRdb copy retains only in-frame clones and omits some. The profile shows 83,000 or so clones, roughly 77% of them singletons. The specimen sequenced was PBMCs. The receptors stem from a woman in her 40s in good health and CMV-seropositive.

This sequence joins TRBV7-2 and TRBJ2-7; 7 nucleotides match TRBD1. The CDR3 loop spans 13 amino acids. The ends lost 1 base at V and 3 bases at J; junction bases unmatched: 0. In germline, CDR1 is SGHTA, CDR2 FQGNSA. The CDR3 reads CASSLGTGYEQYF. The CDR3 coding sequence is TGTGCCAGCAGCTTAGGGACAGGCTACGAGCAGTACTTC. Supplemented by reference TRBV7-2 and TRBJ2-7, the full variable domain reads GAGVSQSPSNKVTEKGKDVELRCDPISGHTALYWYRQSLGQGLEFLIYFQGNSAPDKSGLPSDRFSAERTGGSVSTLTIQRTQQEDSAVYLCASSLGTGYEQYFGPGTRLTVT.

The V gene is TRBV25-1, the J gene TRBJ1-2; D not resolved. Germline lookup yields CDR1 MGHDK and CDR2 SYGVNS. This CDR3 contains 16 residues. With 5 bases removed from V and 0 bases from J, the gap between germline ends came to 16 bases. CDR3 amino acids: CASSTPGAEANYGYTF. Here the CDR3 DNA reads TGTGCCAGCAGTACCCCGGGAGCGGAAGCTAACTATGGCTACACCTTC.

The chain couples TRBV7-2 to TRBJ2-1; the match to TRBD2 covers 11 bases. Trimming cost V 2 bases and J 4 bases; bases outside gene matches: 7. CDR3 length: 17 residues. From germline, CDR1 is SGHTA and CDR2 FQGNSA. The CDR3 DNA reads TGTGCCAGCAGCTTATACACTAGCGGGAGCTCATACAATGAGCAGTTCTTC. Protein sequence: CASSLYTSGSSYNEQFF.

This clone turned up a few times. The rearrangement uses TRBV6-1 and TRBJ2-7, with a possible D match to TRBD2 (6 bases). The CDR3 consists of 14 residues. Between the trimmed V and J ends, which lost 8 bases and 2 bases, there was a span of 16 bases. CDR1 and CDR2 (germline): MNHNS, SASEGT. DNA for the CDR3: TGTGCCAGCCGGAACCGGGACTCTCCCTACGAGCAGTACTTC. Translating it yields CASRNRDSPYEQYF.

A note on this clone: An end of the junction differs from the germline gene, which may be a read error. V usage is TRBV9 and J usage is TRBJ2-4; 8 nucleotides line up with TRBD1. This CDR3 region has 15 residues. Germline assignment: CDR1 SGDLS and CDR2 YYNGEE. Here the CDR3 DNA reads TGTGCCAGCAGCGTAGTTGGACAGGGCAAAGACATTCAGTACTTC. This encodes CASSVVGQGKDIQYF.

The CDR3 here is CASSDAYGRYNEQFF. For the CDR3, the DNA is TGTGCCAGCAGCGACGCATATGGGAGGTACAATGAGCAGTTCTTC. The chain is built from TRBV9 and TRBJ2-1, with D possibly TRBD2 on 6 matching bases. The CDR3 covers 15 residues. V dropped 3 bases and J dropped 4 bases, with 14 bases sitting between them. Looked up from germline, CDR1 is SGDLS and CDR2 is YYNGEE.